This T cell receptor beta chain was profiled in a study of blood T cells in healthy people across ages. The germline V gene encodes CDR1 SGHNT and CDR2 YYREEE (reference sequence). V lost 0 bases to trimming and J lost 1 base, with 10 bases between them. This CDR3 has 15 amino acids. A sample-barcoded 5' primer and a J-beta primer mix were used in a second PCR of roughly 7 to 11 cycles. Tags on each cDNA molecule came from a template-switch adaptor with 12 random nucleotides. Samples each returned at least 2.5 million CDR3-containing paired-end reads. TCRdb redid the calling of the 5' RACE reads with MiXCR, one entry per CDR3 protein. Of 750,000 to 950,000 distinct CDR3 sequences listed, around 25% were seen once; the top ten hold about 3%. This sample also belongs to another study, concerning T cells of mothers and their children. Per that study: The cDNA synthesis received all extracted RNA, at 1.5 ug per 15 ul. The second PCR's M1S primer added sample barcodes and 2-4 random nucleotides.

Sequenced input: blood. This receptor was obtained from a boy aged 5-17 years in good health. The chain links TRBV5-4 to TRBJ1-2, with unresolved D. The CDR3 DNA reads TGTGCCAGCAGCTTGGGCGGCAGCCGTAACTATGGCTACACCTTC. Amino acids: CASSLGGSRNYGYTF.